These 26 T cell receptor beta chains were all obtained from the same sample, sequenced in a study of cytomegalovirus exposure and HLA in healthy donors. The study ran its PCR with 60 Vbeta and 13 Jbeta primers. Generated by immunoSEQ multiplex PCR, the TCRdb table keeps only in-frame clones and is missing some. The table lists over 130,000 clones, roughly 79% of them singletons. Sequencing input: PBMCs. The receptors come from a man aged 25 to 40 in good health and CMV-seropositive.

V is TRBV18 and J is TRBJ2-3; 9 bases are a match to TRBD2. Germline CDR1 and CDR2: KGHSH and LQKENI. The CDR3 covers 16 residues. V lost 5 bases, J lost 2 bases, and 8 bases stayed unmatched. The CDR3 loop reads CASSFLPSGDTDTQYF. CDR3 DNA: TGTGCCAGCTCATTTCTCCCTAGCGGGGACACAGATACGCAGTATTTT.

The CDR3 DNA follows: TGTGCCAGCAGCCTACGCGAGGGGGGGCACTACGAGCAGTACTTC. It encodes CASSLREGGHYEQYF. The chain couples TRBV28 to TRBJ2-7, with a weak D call TRBD2 (7 bases). In germline, CDR1 is MDHEN, CDR2 SYDVKM. The CDR3 sequence is 15 residues long. Trimming left V 6 bases short and J 3 bases short, with 18 bases between.

V gene TRBV27 combines with J gene TRBJ2-7; D is unresolved. Trimming took off 2 bases at V and 0 bases at J, with 8 bases between the two ends. The CDR3 length is 14 residues. CDR1 is MNHEY, CDR2 SMNVEV, per germline (reference sequence). CDR3 coding DNA: TGTGCCAGCAGTTTAACGAGGAGCTCCTACGAGCAGTACTTC. Its protein product is CASSLTRSSYEQYF.

The rearrangement joins TRBV15 to TRBJ2-7; D unresolved. Germline V gene lookup returns CDR1 LNHNV and CDR2 YYDKDF (reference sequence). The CDR3 is 13 residues long. V was clipped by 1 base and J by 7 bases, with 11 bases between them. The CDR3 loop is CATSRGVNPEQYF. In DNA form, the CDR3 reads TGTGCCACCAGCAGAGGAGTGAACCCTGAGCAGTACTTC.

The genes are TRBV9 and TRBJ1-1, with no clear D. Germline V gene sequence: CDR1 SGDLS, CDR2 YYNGEE. V was shortened by 4 bases and J by 4 bases, with 14 bases between the two germline ends. The CDR3 is made up of 14 amino acids. This CDR3 reads CASSIGPGSTEAFF. The CDR3 DNA follows: TGTGCCAGCAGCATTGGACCGGGGAGCACTGAAGCTTTCTTT.

The chain is built from TRBV27 and TRBJ2-1; perhaps TRBD2 as D (5 bases). Germline loops: CDR1 MNHEY, CDR2 SMNVEV (reference sequence). Trimming removed 1 base at V and 7 bases at J, with 32 bases between. This CDR3 is 21 amino acids long. This CDR3 is CASSLFSDGALGSGRTNEQFF. The CDR3 nucleotides are TGTGCCAGCAGTTTATTCTCGGACGGTGCGCTTGGGAGCGGCCGGACGAATGAGCAGTTCTTC.

The V call is TRBV5-5, the J call TRBJ2-2, with 7 positions matching TRBD1. V was pared by 4 bases and J by 3 bases, with 6 bases of the junction left unmatched. This CDR3 has 15 amino acids. The germline gives CDR1 SGHKS, CDR2 YYEKEE (reference sequence). The DNA for the CDR3 is TGTGCCAGCAGCGACACAGGGGTAGACACCGGGGAGCTGTTTTTT. Translation: CASSDTGVDTGELFF. Complete variable domain (other parts from reference TRBV5-5 and TRBJ2-2): DAGVTQSPTHLIKTRGQQVTLRCSPISGHKSVSWYQQVLGQGPQFIFQYYEKEERGRGNFPDRFSARQFPNYSSELNVNALLLGDSALYLCASSDTGVDTGELFFGEGSRLTVL.

The rearrangement links TRBV5-1 to TRBJ1-5, with D possibly TRBD1 on 5 matching bases. The CDR3 totals 13 residues. The ends were cut back, 3 bases at V and 7 bases at J, with 11 bases in the middle. Germline values: CDR1 SGHRS, CDR2 YFSETQ. CDR3 loop: CASSSGGEQPQHF. For the CDR3, the DNA is TGCGCCAGCAGCTCGGGAGGGGAACAGCCCCAGCATTTT.

The chain combines TRBV18 with TRBJ2-7, with 7 nucleotides matching TRBD1. Germline V CDR1 and CDR2: KGHSH, LQKENI. There are 15 residues in the CDR3. Trimming took 2 bases from V and 6 from J; bases not matched to a gene: 10. The CDR3: CASSPLNRGKGEQYF. CDR3 bases: TGTGCCAGCTCACCATTAAACAGGGGCAAGGGCGAGCAGTACTTC.

The genes are TRBV7-6 and TRBJ2-5, with TRBD2 as a possible D gene (5 bases). CDR1 SGHVS and CDR2 FNYEAQ come from the germline V gene. The CDR3 loop spans 14 amino acids. Between the trimmed V and J ends, which lost 5 bases and 4 bases, there was a span of 14 bases. CDR3 nucleotides: TGTGCCAGCAGCCGCGGGCAAGATCCAGAGACCCAGTACTTC. Amino acid sequence: CASSRGQDPETQYF.

The genes are TRBV28 and TRBJ2-1; TRBD2 aligns across 12 bases. CDR3 length: 19 amino acids. V shed 2 bases, J shed 0 bases, and the junction held 8 bases outside the gene matches. From germline, CDR1 is MDHEN and CDR2 SYDVKM. The CDR3 DNA reads as TGTGCCAGCAGTTTAAGCTCACTAGCGGGAGGTAGCTCCTACAATGAGCAGTTCTTC. Translation: CASSLSSLAGGSSYNEQFF.

This rearrangement joins TRBV2 to TRBJ2-2, with TRBD1 identical over 7 bases. The CDR3 extends over 16 amino acids. V was pared by 8 bases and J by 5 bases, with 14 bases of the junction left unmatched. CDR1 and CDR2 (germline): SNHLY, FYNNEI. The CDR3 sequence: CASGRDSNLGTGELFF. The CDR3 DNA is TGTGCCAGCGGCCGGGACAGCAACCTCGGGACCGGGGAGCTGTTTTTT.

Regarding this clone: Sequence at one end of the junction differs from germline and may be a read error. V gene TRBV7-7 combines with J gene TRBJ2-5, with 10 bases fitting TRBD2. Germline V lookup: CDR1 SSHAT, CDR2 FNYEAQ (reference sequence). This CDR3 contains 17 residues. CDR3 residues: CASSLEASGGQGETQYF. The CDR3 nucleotides read TGTGCTAGCAGCTTAGAGGCTAGCGGGGGCCAGGGAGAGACCCAGTACTTC.

The V call is TRBV9, the J call TRBJ2-7, with D maybe TRBD1 (5 bases). The CDR3 runs to 15 residues. Trimming removed 3 bases at V and 5 bases at J, with 18 bases between. The V gene's germline CDR1 is SGDLS and CDR2 YYNGEE. CDR3 in DNA: TGTGCCAGCAGCGCCGTTCCAGGGTTGAGAAACGAGCAGTACTTC. It yields the protein CASSAVPGLRNEQYF.

The rearrangement joins TRBV5-8 to TRBJ2-2, with 8 positions matching TRBD1. Germline trimming cut 7 bases from V and 6 bases from J; bases unmatched to any gene: 5. This CDR3 contains 13 residues. The germline CDR1 and CDR2 sequences are SGHTS and YDEGEE. This chain's CDR3 is CASVPQGAGELFF. For the CDR3, the DNA is TGTGCCAGCGTACCACAGGGGGCCGGGGAGCTGTTTTTT.

Concerning this clone: The sample holds other DNA sequences that translate to the same CDR3. This chain uses TRBV7-2 with TRBJ2-5, with 7 bases matching TRBD2. J was trimmed by 5 bases and V by 0 bases; bases with no gene match: 3. In germline, CDR1 is SGHTA, CDR2 FQGNSA. The CDR3 runs to 14 residues. CDR3 amino acids: CASSLAGGGETQYF. The CDR3, as DNA: TGTGCCAGCAGCTTAGCGGGGGGAGGGGAGACCCAGTACTTC.

This clone counts as medium-sized. The V and J genes are TRBV5-1 and TRBJ2-2; TRBD2 might be the D (6 bases). The V and J ends lost 4 bases and 4 bases respectively, with 17 bases between them. Germline V gene lookup returns CDR1 SGHRS and CDR2 YFSETQ. The length of the CDR3 is 16 residues. The CDR3 is CASSPPRVGGTGELFF. CDR3 sequence (DNA): TGCGCCAGCAGCCCGCCGCGGGTGGGAGGCACCGGGGAGCTGTTTTTT. The complete variable domain, with remaining parts taken from reference TRBV5-1 and TRBJ2-2, reads KAGVTQTPRYLIKTRGQQVTLSCSPISGHRSVSWYQQTPGQGLQFLFEYFSETQRNKGNFPGRFSGRQFSNSRSEMNVSTLELGDSALYLCASSPPRVGGTGELFFGEGSRLTVL.

The chain couples TRBV5-1 to TRBJ2-7; 7 bases match TRBD1. CDR1 SGHRS and CDR2 YFSETQ come from the germline V gene. CDR3 length equals 14 residues. V lost 4 bases to trimming and J lost 1 base; unmatched junction nucleotides: 5. This CDR3 is CASSPRQGSYEQYF. The CDR3 nucleotides read TGCGCCAGCAGCCCAAGACAGGGTTCCTACGAGCAGTACTTC.

The genes are TRBV30 and TRBJ2-1; D might be TRBD2 (6 bases). The CDR3 spans 16 residues. CDR1 and CDR2 (germline): GTSNPN, SVGIG (reference sequence). V was trimmed by 4 bases and J by 0 bases, leaving 16 bases between them. The CDR3 DNA is TGTGCCTGGAATAAAATTGCCGGGGGCTCCTACAATGAGCAGTTCTTC. It codes for CAWNKIAGGSYNEQFF. The entire variable domain, with the rest obtained from reference TRBV30 and TRBJ2-1, is as follows: SQTIHQWPATLVQPVGSPLSLECTVEGTSNPNLYWYRQAAGRGLQLLFYSVGIGQISSEVPQNLSASRPQDRQFILSSKKLLLSDSGFYLCAWNKIAGGSYNEQFFGPGTRLTVL.

The genes are TRBV11-1 and TRBJ2-7; unclear D gene. This CDR3 has 14 amino acids. Germline CDR1 SGHAT, CDR2 FQDESV (reference sequence). The ends were cut back, 4 bases at V and 1 base at J, with 11 bases in the middle. The CDR3 loop reads CASSYQDTSYEQYF. CDR3 bases: TGTGCCAGCAGCTACCAAGACACGTCCTACGAGCAGTACTTC.

The genes are TRBV6-1 and TRBJ2-5; possibly TRBD2 for D (6 bases). Germline V gives CDR1 MNHNS, CDR2 SASEGT. Trimming cost V 0 bases and J 2 bases, with 7 bases left between them. CDR3 length equals 14 residues. The CDR3 spells CASSEASGQETQYF. DNA of the CDR3: TGTGCCAGCAGTGAAGCTAGCGGACAAGAGACCCAGTACTTC.

The chain employs TRBV7-2 and TRBJ2-1, with 12 bases matching TRBD2. V trimming: 2 bases; J trimming: 6 bases; junction bases outside the gene matches: 5. CDR1 is SGHTA, CDR2 FQGNSA, per germline. This CDR3 is built from 16 residues. The CDR3 sequence: CASSLYASGRANEQFF. Written as DNA, the CDR3 is TGTGCCAGCAGCTTATATGCTAGCGGGAGGGCCAATGAGCAGTTCTTC.

This clone was detected a few times. V is TRBV5-6 and J is TRBJ1-1; D is perhaps TRBD1 (6 bases). V lost 4 bases and J 0 bases, leaving 13 bases between the germline ends. There are 15 residues in the CDR3. Germline loops: CDR1 SGHDT, CDR2 YYEEEE. The CDR3 protein is CASSPLGGLNTEAFF. CDR3 nucleotide sequence: TGTGCCAGCAGCCCCCTAGGGGGACTGAACACTGAAGCTTTCTTT.

The chain is built from TRBV11-2 and TRBJ2-7; no clear D gene. V gave up 4 bases and J gave up 6 bases, with 7 bases separating them. CDR1 SGHAT and CDR2 FQNNGV come from the germline V gene. This CDR3 spans 11 amino acids. CDR3 nucleotides: TGTGCCAGCAGCTCCCTTCGCGAGCAGTACTTC. It specifies CASSSLREQYF. The entire variable domain, with the rest obtained from reference TRBV11-2 and TRBJ2-7, is as follows: EAGVAQSPRYKIIEKRQSVAFWCNPISGHATLYWYQQILGQGPKLLIQFQNNGVVDDSQLPKDRFSAERLKGVDSTLKIQPAKLEDSAVYLCASSSLREQYFGPGTRLTVT.

The genes are TRBV5-6 and TRBJ1-1, with 7 bases identical to TRBD1. Germline V lookup: CDR1 SGHDT, CDR2 YYEEEE. The CDR3 covers 14 residues. Losses at the gene ends were 0 bases for V and 4 bases for J; bases not matched to a gene: 3. CDR3 DNA: TGTGCCAGCAGCTTGGCAGGGGGGATCACTGAAGCTTTCTTT. It yields the protein CASSLAGGITEAFF.

The rearrangement joins TRBV5-4 to TRBJ1-1, with TRBD1 matching 7 bases. Unmatched junction bases numbered 3, after V lost 0 bases and J lost 7 bases. The CDR3 sequence is 13 residues long. Germline values: CDR1 SGHNT, CDR2 YYREEE (reference sequence). CDR3 bases: TGTGCCAGCAGCTTGGCAGGGACAGATGAAGCTTTCTTT. Translation gives CASSLAGTDEAFF.